The 31 T cell receptor beta chains listed next were all sequenced from one sample in a study of cytomegalovirus exposure and HLA in healthy donors. A multiplex PCR was run with 60 Vbeta primers and 13 Jbeta primers. The repertoire was sequenced with immunoSEQ multiplex PCR; TCRdb's copy has only in-frame clones and lacks some. This table has 200,000 or so clones, 60% to 80% appearing once. The material sequenced was PBMCs. The receptors shown here come from a man between 18 and 29 years old in good health and CMV-seronegative.

The chain carries TRBV5-1 and TRBJ1-2; D is perhaps TRBD1 (6 bases). The CDR3 length is 15 residues. Germline V gene lookup returns CDR1 SGHRS and CDR2 YFSETQ. The V and J ends lost 4 bases and 2 bases respectively, with 15 bases between them. The CDR3: CASSTRTVSNYGYTF. The CDR3 nucleotides read TGCGCCAGCAGCACCAGGACAGTCTCAAACTATGGCTACACCTTC.

The V call is TRBV11-2, the J call TRBJ2-2, with TRBD2 matching over 7 bases. After removal of 0 bases from V and 3 bases from J, the junction contained 1 base not matched to a gene. Looked up from germline, CDR1 is SGHAT and CDR2 is FQNNGV. CDR3 length: 15 amino acids. Written as DNA, the CDR3 is TGTGCCAGCAGCTTAGAGGGACTACACACCGGGGAGCTGTTTTTT. It codes for CASSLEGLHTGELFF.

The V gene is TRBV6-1, the J gene TRBJ1-2, with TRBD1 matching 7 bases. Germline lookup yields CDR1 MNHNS and CDR2 SASEGT. The CDR3 contains 14 residues. Trimming cost V 7 bases and J 6 bases; bases outside gene matches: 11. Written as DNA, the CDR3 is TGTGCCAGCACTCCTCCCGCGACAGGGAATGGCTACACCTTC. Residues: CASTPPATGNGYTF.

This clone was observed once. V usage is TRBV30 and J usage is TRBJ1-2, with a weak D call TRBD1 (5 bases). V was clipped by 0 bases and J by 4 bases, with 12 bases between them. The CDR3 runs 14 residues. Germline values: CDR1 GTSNPN, CDR2 SVGIG (reference sequence). CDR3 residues: CAWSVAVGGYGYTF. CDR3 nucleotide sequence: TGTGCCTGGAGTGTGGCCGTGGGGGGCTATGGCTACACCTTC.

V gene TRBV29-1 combines with J gene TRBJ2-7; D ambiguous. The ends were cut back, 0 bases at V and 0 bases at J, with 3 bases in the middle. CDR3 length equals 12 residues. Germline lookup yields CDR1 SQVTM and CDR2 ANQGSEA. CDR3 loop: CSVEDSSYEQYF. CDR3 DNA: TGCAGCGTTGAAGACAGCTCCTACGAGCAGTACTTC.

The chain combines TRBV28 with TRBJ2-7; 13 bases are shared with TRBD2. The CDR3 covers 14 residues. The germline V gene encodes CDR1 MDHEN and CDR2 SYDVKM. The trim removed 6 bases at V and 6 bases at J, leaving 5 bases unmatched. CDR3 bases: TGTGCCAGCAGCCCCGGGACTAGCGGGACCGAGCAGTACTTC. It is translated as CASSPGTSGTEQYF.

The rearrangement links TRBV28 to TRBJ2-7, with 8 bases identical to TRBD1. This CDR3 spans 15 amino acids. Germline V gene lookup returns CDR1 MDHEN and CDR2 SYDVKM. J was trimmed by 1 base and V by 6 bases; bases with no gene match: 8. The CDR3 sequence: CASSRDRGNSYEQYF. CDR3 coding DNA: TGTGCCAGCAGCCGCGACAGGGGTAATTCCTACGAGCAGTACTTC.

The V and J genes are TRBV6-5 and TRBJ2-7, with 8 bases aligning to TRBD1. Germline CDR1 is MNHEY and CDR2 is SVGAGI. This CDR3 has 15 amino acids. Germline trimming cut 1 base from V and 3 bases from J; bases unmatched to any gene: 5. CDR3 sequence: CASSYWGRGLYEQYF. The CDR3 DNA follows: TGTGCCAGCAGTTACTGGGGCAGGGGGCTCTACGAGCAGTACTTC.

The chain is built from TRBV28 and TRBJ2-3; 8 positions agree with TRBD2. Looked up from germline, CDR1 is MDHEN and CDR2 is SYDVKM. With 6 bases clipped from V and 10 bases from J, the junction kept 15 bases outside the gene matches. The CDR3 loop spans 15 amino acids. The CDR3 nucleotides read TGTGCCAGCAGCCCTACTAGCGGATCTTACCAACCGCAGTATTTT. Translated: CASSPTSGSYQPQYF.

The rearrangement uses TRBV5-5 and TRBJ1-1, with D perhaps matching TRBD1 (5 bases). The CDR3 is 13 amino acids. V lost 2 bases and J lost 3, with 8 bases in between. Germline CDR1 SGHKS, CDR2 YYEKEE (reference sequence). CDR3 sequence reads: CASSLGADTEAFF. The CDR3 nucleotides are TGTGCCAGCAGCTTAGGGGCGGACACTGAAGCTTTCTTT.

The genes are TRBV30 and TRBJ1-5; D gene ambiguous. CDR1 and CDR2 from the germline V gene are GTSNPN and SVGIG (reference sequence). V was clipped by 2 bases and J by 9 bases, with 17 bases between them. This CDR3 has 14 amino acids. This chain's CDR3 is CAWSKEQPPSPQHF. The DNA of the CDR3 is TGTGCCTGGAGTAAAGAACAGCCACCATCGCCCCAGCATTTT.

The chain has TRBV5-4 and TRBJ2-2, with 7 bases fitting TRBD2. CDR3 length: 15 amino acids. Germline V gives CDR1 SGHNT, CDR2 YYREEE (reference sequence). The V segment lost 2 bases and the J segment 4 bases; nucleotides outside the gene matches: 5. This chain's CDR3 is CASSFTGTITGELFF. The CDR3 DNA sequence: TGTGCCAGCAGCTTTACCGGGACTATCACCGGGGAGCTGTTTTTT.

V usage is TRBV27 and J usage is TRBJ1-1; a weak D match, TRBD1 (6 bases). CDR1 is MNHEY, CDR2 SMNVEV, per germline (reference sequence). This CDR3 spans 15 amino acids. V gave up 10 bases and J gave up 5 bases, with 23 bases separating them. CDR3 protein: CATQGTGRTVTEAFF. DNA for the CDR3: TGTGCCACCCAGGGGACCGGACGGACCGTGACTGAAGCTTTCTTT.

The chain joins TRBV7-8 to TRBJ1-1; TRBD1 might be the D (5 bases). Per the germline V gene, CDR1 is SGHVS and CDR2 is FQNEAQ. Trimming cost V 1 base and J 2 bases, with 17 bases left between them. The CDR3 has 17 residues. Here the CDR3 DNA reads TGTGCCAGCAGCTTAGAATCCCAGGGATGGATTAACACTGAAGCTTTCTTT. Translated, it gives CASSLESQGWINTEAFF.

V usage is TRBV10-3 and J usage is TRBJ2-1; a weak D match, TRBD1 (6 bases). The CDR3 runs to 14 residues. Germline V CDR1 and CDR2: ENHRY, SYGVKD. Trimming pared 2 bases from V and 4 bases from J, leaving 9 bases between. CDR3: CAISEMGAYNEQFF. DNA for the CDR3: TGTGCCATCAGTGAGATGGGGGCATACAATGAGCAGTTCTTC.

This clone was recorded only once. The V and J genes are TRBV13 and TRBJ1-1, with 10 bases matching TRBD1. Trimming cost V 4 bases and J 5 bases; bases outside gene matches: 4. The CDR3 contains 14 residues. The germline V gene encodes CDR1 PRHDT and CDR2 FYEKMQ (reference sequence). CDR3 sequence: CASSSGQGRTEAFF. Written as DNA, the CDR3 is TGTGCCAGCAGCTCGGGACAGGGGAGGACTGAAGCTTTCTTT.

The rearrangement links TRBV5-6 to TRBJ2-1; 8 bases line up with TRBD2. With 6 bases clipped from V and 2 bases from J, the junction kept 10 bases outside the gene matches. The CDR3 spans 16 residues. Germline CDR1 reads SGHDT; CDR2 reads YYEEEE. The CDR3 protein is CASTYISGAAYNEQFF. The CDR3 nucleotides read TGTGCCAGCACCTATATTAGCGGGGCCGCCTACAATGAGCAGTTCTTC.

The chain has TRBV27 and TRBJ2-7; 7 bases agree with TRBD1. Germline V gene lookup returns CDR1 MNHEY and CDR2 SMNVEV (reference sequence). CDR3 size: 13 residues. V gave up 3 bases and J gave up 9 bases; unmatched junction bases: 8. CDR3 loop: CASSFWTGDVQYF. The CDR3 DNA is TGTGCCAGCAGTTTTTGGACAGGTGACGTGCAGTACTTC.

The genes are TRBV2 and TRBJ2-7, with TRBD1 identical over 10 bases. Germline V gene sequence: CDR1 SNHLY, CDR2 FYNNEI. The CDR3 covers 14 residues. V was clipped by 9 bases and J by 5 bases; unmatched bases: 10. This CDR3 is CARSGTGVVNEQYF. The DNA of the CDR3 is TGTGCCAGGTCCGGGACAGGGGTAGTAAACGAGCAGTACTTC.

The genes are TRBV7-2 and TRBJ2-7; TRBD1 agrees at 9 bases. V lost 5 bases to trimming and J lost 5 bases; unmatched junction nucleotides: 4. Germline V gives CDR1 SGHTA, CDR2 FQGNSA. The CDR3 spans 13 residues. DNA for the CDR3: TGTGCCAGCAGCAGGGACAGGGTCCACGAGCAGTACTTC. This gives the protein CASSRDRVHEQYF.

V gene TRBV6-6 combines with J gene TRBJ1-1; TRBD1 matches at 9 bases. The V gene's germline CDR1 is MNHNY and CDR2 SVGAGI (reference sequence). V lost 5 bases, J lost 0 bases, and 4 bases stayed unmatched. CDR3 length: 15 residues. Written as DNA, the CDR3 is TGTGCCAGCAGTGGCGGACAGGGGATGAACACTGAAGCTTTCTTT. The encoded protein is CASSGGQGMNTEAFF.

This chain joins TRBV19 and TRBJ1-5; weak D call: TRBD1 (6 bases). V was trimmed by 6 bases and J by 0 bases, leaving 9 bases between them. The CDR3 totals 14 residues. Per germline, CDR1 LNHDA and CDR2 SQIVND (reference sequence). The CDR3 sequence: CASSRTVSNQPQHF. CDR3 DNA: TGTGCCAGTAGCCGGACAGTTAGCAATCAGCCCCAGCATTTT. The whole variable domain, remainder taken from reference TRBV19 and TRBJ1-5, is DGGITQSPKYLFRKEGQNVTLSCEQNLNHDAMYWYRQDPGQGLRLIYYSQIVNDFQKGDIAEGYSVSREKKESFPLTVTSAQKNPTAFYLCASSRTVSNQPQHFGDGTRLSIL.

This clone was detected once. The chain uses TRBV19 and TRBJ1-1; 7 positions match TRBD1. With 3 bases clipped from V and 4 bases from J, the junction kept 5 bases outside the gene matches. This CDR3 region has 14 residues. CDR1 and CDR2 from the germline V gene are LNHDA and SQIVND (reference sequence). The CDR3 nucleotides read TGTGCCAGTAGTATCGACAGGGTCATCACTGAAGCTTTCTTT. Amino acid sequence: CASSIDRVITEAFF. The full variable domain, with the rest looked up from reference TRBV19 and TRBJ1-1, is DGGITQSPKYLFRKEGQNVTLSCEQNLNHDAMYWYRQDPGQGLRLIYYSQIVNDFQKGDIAEGYSVSREKKESFPLTVTSAQKNPTAFYLCASSIDRVITEAFFGQGTRLTVV.

The sample holds one count of this clone. This sequence joins TRBV4-3 and TRBJ2-7; tentatively, D is TRBD1 (5 bases). Germline V gene sequence: CDR1 LGHNA, CDR2 YSLEER. This CDR3 has 15 amino acids. V was cut by 0 bases and J by 5 bases, with 14 bases left in between. The CDR3 DNA reads TGCGCCAGCAGCCAAGATTTGGGGCGCACGGACGAGCAGTACTTC. This encodes CASSQDLGRTDEQYF.

The CDR3 DNA sequence: TGTGCCAGCAGCTTATCGCCACGGGGGACCTACGAGCAGTACTTC. Translated, it gives CASSLSPRGTYEQYF. The genes are TRBV7-2 and TRBJ2-7; tentatively, D is TRBD2 (6 bases). The V gene's germline CDR1 is SGHTA and CDR2 FQGNSA. This CDR3 comprises 15 residues. Trimming took off 2 bases at V and 2 bases at J, with 13 bases between the two ends.

The chain has TRBV6-1 and TRBJ1-2, with D maybe TRBD1 (6 bases). V lost 6 bases, J lost 0 bases, and 11 bases lay in between. Germline V gives CDR1 MNHNS, CDR2 SASEGT. The CDR3 consists of 14 residues. The CDR3, as DNA: TGTGCCAGCAGACGGGACACTTCTAACTATGGCTACACCTTC. As protein: CASRRDTSNYGYTF.

This clone is classed as medium-sized. The chain links TRBV9 to TRBJ2-5, with TRBD1 matching over 7 bases. Germline V gene lookup returns CDR1 SGDLS and CDR2 YYNGEE. The junction had 4 bases not matched to a gene; V was cut back by 0 bases and J by 5 bases. The CDR3 covers 14 residues. CDR3 bases: TGTGCCAGCAGCGTAGCATACAGGGGTGAGACCCAGTACTTC. It specifies CASSVAYRGETQYF.

This chain links TRBV28 with TRBJ2-1; 9 bases agree with TRBD2. The CDR3 is made up of 16 amino acids. The V segment lost 6 bases and the J segment 0 bases; nucleotides outside the gene matches: 6. CDR1 MDHEN and CDR2 SYDVKM come from the germline V gene. The CDR3 protein is CASRSHSGGSYNEQFF. CDR3 nucleotides: TGTGCCAGCAGGTCTCATAGCGGGGGCTCCTACAATGAGCAGTTCTTC.

The V and J genes are TRBV30 and TRBJ2-3; 9 bases map to TRBD2. The CDR3 extends over 16 amino acids. Germline lookup yields CDR1 GTSNPN and CDR2 SVGIG (reference sequence). V lost 4 bases and J lost 4; bases outside the gene matches: 12. CDR3 sequence reads: CAWTLQRGAGSDTQYF. The CDR3 nucleotides read TGTGCCTGGACTTTGCAGCGGGGGGCCGGGTCAGATACGCAGTATTTT. The complete variable domain, with remaining parts taken from reference TRBV30 and TRBJ2-3, reads SQTIHQWPATLVQPVGSPLSLECTVEGTSNPNLYWYRQAAGRGLQLLFYSVGIGQISSEVPQNLSASRPQDRQFILSSKKLLLSDSGFYLCAWTLQRGAGSDTQYFGPGTRLTVL.

In this sample, this clone turned up once. The rearrangement links TRBV9 to TRBJ2-2, with 14 bases matching TRBD2. The CDR3 spans 19 residues. With V trimmed by 1 base and J by 4 bases, 9 bases remained unmatched. CDR1 and CDR2 (germline): SGDLS, YYNGEE. The CDR3 DNA is TGTGCCAGCAGCGTATCGGGACTAGCGGGAGTGTCGGTCACCGGGGAGCTGTTTTTT. Its translation is CASSVSGLAGVSVTGELFF.

This clone has just a few counts. The chain is built from TRBV25-1 and TRBJ2-5, with a weak D call TRBD1 (5 bases). Germline-derived CDR1 and CDR2 are MGHDK and SYGVNS. Deletions cut 4 bases from V and 4 bases from J, with 13 bases between. This CDR3 is built from 14 residues. In DNA form, the CDR3 reads TGTGCCAGCAGTGGACAGACCCAGGGAGAGACCCAGTACTTC. Encoded protein: CASSGQTQGETQYF.